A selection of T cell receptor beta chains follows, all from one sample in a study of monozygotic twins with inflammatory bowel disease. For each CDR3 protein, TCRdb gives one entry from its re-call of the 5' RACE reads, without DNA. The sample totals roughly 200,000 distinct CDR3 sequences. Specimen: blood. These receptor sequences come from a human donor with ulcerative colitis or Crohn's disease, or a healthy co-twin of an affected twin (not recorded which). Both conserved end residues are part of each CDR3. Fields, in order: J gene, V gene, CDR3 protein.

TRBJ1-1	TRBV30	CAWSGGRGDTEAFF
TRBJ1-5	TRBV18	CASSPADQNQPQHF
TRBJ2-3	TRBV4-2	CASSQATSLPTDTQYF
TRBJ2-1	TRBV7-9	CASSLAAGPDEQFF
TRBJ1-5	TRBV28	CASSFGISNQPQHF
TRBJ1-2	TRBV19	CASSIGGPDYGYTF
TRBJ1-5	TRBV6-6	CASTINQGAQPQHF
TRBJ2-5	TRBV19	CASSRTTKISQETQYF
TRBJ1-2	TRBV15	CATSLSPGGDYGYTF
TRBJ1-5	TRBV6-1	CASRRGKGSPNQPQHF
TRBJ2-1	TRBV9	CASSSGLAGDNEQFF
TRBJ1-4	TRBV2	CASTPGRVGNEKLFF
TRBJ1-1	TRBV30	CASRRNTEAFF
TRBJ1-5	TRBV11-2	CASSLGRGSAEYSNQPQHF
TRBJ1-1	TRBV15	CATSRDYGGRALNTEAFF
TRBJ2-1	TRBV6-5	CASSSSKGTHEQFF
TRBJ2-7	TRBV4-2	CASSQEGQSTYEQYF
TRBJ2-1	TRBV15	CATSEYYEIAGGLGGNEQFF
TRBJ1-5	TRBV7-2	CASSSEAGSNQPQHF
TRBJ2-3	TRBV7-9	CASSPGGHMMTDTQYF
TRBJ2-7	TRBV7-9	CASSPLQFGYEQYF
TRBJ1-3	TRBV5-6	CASSLAGSGNTIYF
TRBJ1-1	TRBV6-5	CASSYSQKWNTEAFF
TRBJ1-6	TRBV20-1	CSASRDGGNSPLHF
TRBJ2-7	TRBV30	CAWSPRQGTGFYEQYF
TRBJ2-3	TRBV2	CASLLAEITDTQYF
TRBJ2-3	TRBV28	CASSSLDRGQGDTQYF
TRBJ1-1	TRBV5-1	CASGQAPSMNTEAFF
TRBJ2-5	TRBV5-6	CASSVPGLAGEETQYF
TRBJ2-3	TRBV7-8	CASSFYGLDGADTQYF
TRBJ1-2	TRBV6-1	CASNPRGGGSGYTF
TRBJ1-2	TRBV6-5	CASSYDPGALYGYTF
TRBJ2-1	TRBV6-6	CASSLRQGGYEQFF
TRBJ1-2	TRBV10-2	CASTAAPGQLIYGYTF
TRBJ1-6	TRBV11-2	CASSPRQGDSPLHF
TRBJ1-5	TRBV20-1	CSAWDRNSNQPQHF
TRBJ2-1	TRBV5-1	CASSLLGGNEQFF
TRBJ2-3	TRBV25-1	CASSELRQGGASTDTQYF
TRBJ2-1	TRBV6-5	CASSYVLAGPNNEQFF
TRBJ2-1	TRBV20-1	CSTNRGPHNEQFF
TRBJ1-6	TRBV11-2	CASSPSGQFSPLHF
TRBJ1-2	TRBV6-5	CASSYGDTNYGYTF
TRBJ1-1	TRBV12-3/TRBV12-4	CASSTGQGAPEAFF
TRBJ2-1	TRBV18	CASSLLDNEQFF
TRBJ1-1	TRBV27	CASQKDRGGAEAFF
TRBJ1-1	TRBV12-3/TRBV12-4	CASSLGLTTEAFF
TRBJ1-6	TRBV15	CATSREGQLYAFHF
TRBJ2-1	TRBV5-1	CASSLTGGINNEQFF
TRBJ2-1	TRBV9	CASSVEAADYNEQFF
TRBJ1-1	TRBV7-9	CASSLAGYGAEAFF
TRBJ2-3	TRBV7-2	CASSSRLTDTQYF
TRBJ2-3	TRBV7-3	CASSLLAGETDTQYF
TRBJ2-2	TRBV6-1	CASSRWSEAGELFF